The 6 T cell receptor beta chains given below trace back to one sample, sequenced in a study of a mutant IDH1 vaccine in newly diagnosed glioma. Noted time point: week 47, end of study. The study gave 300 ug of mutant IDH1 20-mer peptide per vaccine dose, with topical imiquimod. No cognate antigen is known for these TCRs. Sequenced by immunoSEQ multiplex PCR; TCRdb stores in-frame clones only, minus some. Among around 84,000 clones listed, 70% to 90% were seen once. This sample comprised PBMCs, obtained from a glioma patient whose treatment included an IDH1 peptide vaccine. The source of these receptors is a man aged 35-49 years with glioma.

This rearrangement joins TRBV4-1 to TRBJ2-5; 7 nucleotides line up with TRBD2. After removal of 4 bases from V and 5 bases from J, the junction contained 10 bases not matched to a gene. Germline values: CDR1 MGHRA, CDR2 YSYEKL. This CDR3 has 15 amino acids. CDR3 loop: CASSPYGGGEETQYF. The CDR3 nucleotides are TGCGCCAGCAGCCCCTATGGGGGAGGGGAGGAGACCCAGTACTTC.

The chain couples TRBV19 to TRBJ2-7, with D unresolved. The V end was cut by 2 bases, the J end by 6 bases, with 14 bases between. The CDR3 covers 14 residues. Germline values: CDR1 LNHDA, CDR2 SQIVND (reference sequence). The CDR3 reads CASSINPTSTEQYF. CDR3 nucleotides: TGTGCCAGTAGTATAAACCCTACCAGCACCGAGCAGTACTTC.

CDR3 amino acids: CASSETGVYGYTF. CDR3 DNA sequence: TGTGCCAGCAGCGAGACAGGGGTCTATGGCTACACCTTC. The chain combines TRBV5-6 with TRBJ1-2; TRBD1 matches at 8 bases. This CDR3 comprises 13 residues. Trimming cost V 4 bases and J 4 bases; bases outside gene matches: 3. Germline CDR1 and CDR2: SGHDT and YYEEEE.

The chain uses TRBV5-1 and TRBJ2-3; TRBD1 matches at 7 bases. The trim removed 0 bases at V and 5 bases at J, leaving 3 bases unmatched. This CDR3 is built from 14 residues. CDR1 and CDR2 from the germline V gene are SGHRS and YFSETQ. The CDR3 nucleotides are TGCGCCAGCAGCTTGGCCCCAGGGGGAGATACGCAGTATTTT. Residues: CASSLAPGGDTQYF.

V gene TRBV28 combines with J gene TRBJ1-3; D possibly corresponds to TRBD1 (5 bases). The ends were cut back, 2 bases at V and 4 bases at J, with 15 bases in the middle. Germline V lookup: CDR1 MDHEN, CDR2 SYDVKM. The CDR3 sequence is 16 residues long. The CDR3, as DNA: TGTGCCAGCAGTTTACGTGGGGCTGGAGGGGGAAACACCATATATTTT. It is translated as CASSLRGAGGGNTIYF.

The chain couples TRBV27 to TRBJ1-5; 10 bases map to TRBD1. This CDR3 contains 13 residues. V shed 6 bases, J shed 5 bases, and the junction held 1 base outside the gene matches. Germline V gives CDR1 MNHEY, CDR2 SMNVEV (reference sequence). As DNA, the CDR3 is TGTGCCAGCAGGGGGACAGGGGATCAGCCCCAGCATTTT. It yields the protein CASRGTGDQPQHF.